This T cell receptor beta chain emerged from a study of shared T cell receptors in the human thymus (dated by TCRdb to the early 2020s). General notes on the study: The study examined how self-reactive, shared T-cell receptor alpha chains are generated in the human thymus.

Comment on this clone: The antigen this receptor binds is unknown. Per-base qualities were not stored, and no clone one base away is much larger.

The protocol used for the library was the immunoSEQ multiplex PCR assay. TCRdb re-hosts the immuneACCESS table, in-frame sequences only. Its copies lack some clones; in the studies checked, an unresolved V gene accounts for under half of them, and the cause for the rest is not known. This sample comprises under 450,000 clones, around 95% of them detected only once. Approximately 0.02% of the sample is in the top ten clones. This TCR came from a human donor. The sample was thymocytes.

The encoded CDR3 is CASSLVYSEGGVGYTF. The DNA is TGTGCCAGCAGCTTAGTTTATTCCGAAGGGGGCGTTGGCTACACCTTC. The chain is assembled from TRBV7-9 and TRBJ1-2, with 7 junctional bases fitting TRBD1. The CDR3 runs 16 amino acids, cysteine and phenylalanine included. Only the CDR3 part of the read is kept: 48 bases, read in frame from the first base. Germline trimming: 1 base from V, 7 bases from J; junction bases outside gene matches: 12. CDR1 and CDR2 are read off the germline V gene (reference sequence) as SEHNR and FQNEAQ.